The 7 T cell receptor beta chains listed next were all sequenced from one sample in a study of T cells after yellow fever vaccination (dated by TCRdb to between 2018 and 2020). Library construction relied on 5' RACE. The listed sequencing device is Illumina NovaSeq 6000. TCRdb trimmed public reads at Q25 via fastp, called clones via MiXCR and kept in-frame beta chains. Duplicate CDR3 protein sequences are folded into a single record with the most common DNA and genes. This sample lists 400,000 or so distinct CDR3 sequences; 18% were detected once. The ten most abundant clones make up around 17% of the sample. The treatment or condition label, read with the paper, signifies: live attenuated yellow fever vaccine strain. The source material was PBMCs, sampled before the yellow fever booster vaccination. These TCRs come from a young man who received the YFV17D yellow fever vaccine.

This sequence joins TRBV5-1 and TRBJ2-3; TRBD2 matches at 7 bases. V trimming: 0 bases; J trimming: 3 bases; junction bases outside the gene matches: 7. The CDR3 spans 16 residues. The germline V gene has CDR1 SGHRS and CDR2 YFSETQ. The CDR3 nucleotides are TGCGCCAGCAGCTTGGCCGGGCTAGCGGCGACAGATACGCAGTATTTT. Its protein product is CASSLAGLAATDTQYF.

The V call is TRBV7-3, the J call TRBJ2-3; a weak D match, TRBD2 (5 bases). V was clipped by 5 bases and J by 1 base, with 13 bases between them. CDR3 length equals 15 residues. Germline CDR1 SGHTA, CDR2 FQGTGA. The CDR3, as DNA: TGTGCCAGCAGCCCCCTGGACTCCCGCACAGATACGCAGTATTTT. It is translated as CASSPLDSRTDTQYF.

This chain connects TRBV5-1 to TRBJ2-3; tentatively, D is TRBD2 (6 bases). The CDR3 extends over 15 amino acids. Trimming left V 1 base short and J 2 bases short, with 11 bases between. Germline loops: CDR1 SGHRS, CDR2 YFSETQ. The CDR3 coding sequence is TGCGCCAGCAGCTTGCCTCGGGGGACCACAGATACGCAGTATTTT. It encodes CASSLPRGTTDTQYF.

The rearrangement links TRBV4-1 to TRBJ2-1, with 7 bases fitting TRBD1. The V segment lost 1 base and the J segment 4 bases; nucleotides outside the gene matches: 1. The germline V gene has CDR1 MGHRA and CDR2 YSYEKL. This CDR3 is 14 amino acids long. CDR3 sequence: CASSQGQGYNEQFF. CDR3 in DNA: TGCGCCAGCAGCCAAGGACAGGGATACAATGAGCAGTTCTTC.

This clonotype was recorded a few times. This sequence joins TRBV4-1 and TRBJ2-3; 8 bases are a match to TRBD2. CDR1 is MGHRA and CDR2 is YSYEKL in the germline V gene. V shed 1 base, J shed 3 bases, and the junction held 15 bases outside the gene matches. The CDR3 has 19 amino acids. The CDR3 sequence: CASSQVFGGAIGSTDTQYF. CDR3 coding DNA: TGCGCCAGCAGCCAAGTGTTCGGGGGGGCTATTGGGTCGACAGATACGCAGTATTTT.

This clonotype was counted a few times. This chain connects TRBV5-1 to TRBJ2-2, with 7 nucleotides matching TRBD1. The CDR3 loop spans 16 amino acids. Germline V lookup: CDR1 SGHRS, CDR2 YFSETQ. V was pared by 0 bases and J by 7 bases, with 9 bases of the junction left unmatched. The CDR3, as DNA: TGCGCCAGCAGCTTGGCGGGACAGATTACGAGCGGGGAGCTGTTTTTT. This codes for CASSLAGQITSGELFF. The complete variable domain, with remaining parts taken from reference TRBV5-1 and TRBJ2-2, reads KAGVTQTPRYLIKTRGQQVTLSCSPISGHRSVSWYQQTPGQGLQFLFEYFSETQRNKGNFPGRFSGRQFSNSRSEMNVSTLELGDSALYLCASSLAGQITSGELFFGEGSRLTVL.

This chain uses TRBV4-1 with TRBJ1-5; maybe TRBD1 (6 bases). V was trimmed by 5 bases and J by 7 bases, leaving 15 bases between them. The CDR3 sequence is 14 residues long. Germline assignment: CDR1 MGHRA and CDR2 YSYEKL. In DNA form, the CDR3 reads TGCGCCAGCAGCTTTACAGGGATCGGGCAGCCCCAGCATTTT. Translating it yields CASSFTGIGQPQHF.